The rows below give T cell receptor beta chains drawn from one sample of a study of cytomegalovirus exposure and HLA in healthy donors. Here immunoSEQ multiplex PCR was the method, and the copy in TCRdb shows in-frame clones only, minus some. This table holds tens of thousands of clones, around 75% found once. Sequencing input: PBMCs. These receptors were taken from a man aged 40-50 years in good health and CMV-seronegative. Each CDR3 is given with its conserved first and last residue. A D gene is named only where the DNA matches it firmly. Some rows have no size entry. The others give once, few or many, or a class for an expanded clone.

V: TRBV13
J: TRBJ1-1
size: -
D: TRBD1
DNA: TGTGCCAGCAGCTTAGGGACAGGGATGGGCACTGAAGCTTTCTTT
CDR3: CASSLGTGMGTEAFF

V: TRBV6-6
J: TRBJ1-5
size: -
D: -
DNA: TGTGCCAGCAGGGGCAGGGACAACTTCAATCAGCCCCAGCATTTT
CDR3: CASRGRDNFNQPQHF

V: TRBV7-3
J: TRBJ1-2
size: -
D: TRBD1
DNA: TGTGCCAGCAGCACACAAGGACAGGTCTATGGCTACACCTTC
CDR3: CASSTQGQVYGYTF

V: TRBV4-1
J: TRBJ1-2
size: -
D: -
DNA: TGCGCCAGCAGTAGTCCCCTGGGGGGTAACTATGGCTACACCTTC
CDR3: CASSSPLGGNYGYTF

V: TRBV6-6
J: TRBJ1-2
size: -
D: -
DNA: TGTGCCAGCAGTTACTCTGGGACGGAGGGCTATGGCTACACCTTC
CDR3: CASSYSGTEGYGYTF

V: TRBV19
J: TRBJ2-7
size: -
D: -
DNA: TGTGCCAGTAGTATAGACGGAATAGGGGCCGGCGAGCAGTACTTC
CDR3: CASSIDGIGAGEQYF

V: TRBV19
J: TRBJ2-3
size: -
D: TRBD1
DNA: TGTGCCAGTAGTTTACAGGGGATGCGGGTCACAGATACGCAGTATTTT
CDR3: CASSLQGMRVTDTQYF

V: TRBV7-9
J: TRBJ2-3
size: -
D: -
DNA: TGTGCCAGCAGCCGGGTTGTTCATAGCACAGATACGCAGTATTTT
CDR3: CASSRVVHSTDTQYF

V: TRBV6-5
J: TRBJ2-7
size: few
D: TRBD2
DNA: TGTGCCAGCAGTGATGGGGCTAGCGGGAGTAAACAGTACTTC
CDR3: CASSDGASGSKQYF

V: TRBV19
J: TRBJ1-5
size: -
D: TRBD1
DNA: TGTGCCAGTGGACAGGGGGCGGCGAGCAATCAGCCCCAGCATTTT
CDR3: CASGQGAASNQPQHF

V: TRBV18
J: TRBJ1-5
size: -
D: -
DNA: TGTGCCAGCTCACCTAACCTCGGGGGGCTTCCCCAGCATTTT
CDR3: CASSPNLGGLPQHF

V: TRBV13
J: TRBJ2-3
size: -
D: -
DNA: TGTGCCAGCAGCTTAGGCCCTAGAAGTACAGATACGCAGTATTTT
CDR3: CASSLGPRSTDTQYF

V: TRBV5-6
J: TRBJ2-7
size: -
D: TRBD1
DNA: TGTGCCAGCAGCCCGGGACAGGGAAAGTACGAGCAGTACTTC
CDR3: CASSPGQGKYEQYF

V: TRBV13
J: TRBJ1-2
size: -
D: TRBD1
DNA: TGTGCCAGCAGCTTAGAGAAGGGGGCCGGCTATGGCTACACCTTC
CDR3: CASSLEKGAGYGYTF

V: TRBV7-8
J: TRBJ2-5
size: -
D: TRBD2
DNA: TGTGCCAGCAGCTTCGTAGTCATCTCATCCGGGGGGGCGGTAGAGACCCAGTACTTC
CDR3: CASSFVVISSGGAVETQYF

V: TRBV15
J: TRBJ1-4
size: -
D: -
DNA: TGTGCCACCAGCAGAGGACAGGATCATGAAAAACTGTTTTTT
CDR3: CATSRGQDHEKLFF

V: TRBV7-3
J: TRBJ1-1
size: -
D: TRBD1
DNA: TGTGCCAGCAGCTCTGACCCTAGCTTCGACAGGGGGCCGACTGAAGCTTTCTTT
CDR3: CASSSDPSFDRGPTEAFF

V: TRBV6-1
J: TRBJ2-4
size: -
D: TRBD1
DNA: TGTGCCAGCAGTGTCTCGGACAGGATGGTAGCCAAAAACATTCAGTACTTC
CDR3: CASSVSDRMVAKNIQYF

V: TRBV7-8
J: TRBJ2-7
size: -
D: TRBD1
DNA: TGTGCCAGCAGCTCGCTCATCAACCGGGACAGATTATACGAGCAGTACTTC
CDR3: CASSSLINRDRLYEQYF

V: TRBV2
J: TRBJ2-5
size: -
D: TRBD2
DNA: TGTGCCAGCAGTGGGGCGGGGGGGCAAGAGACCCAGTACTTC
CDR3: CASSGAGGQETQYF

V: TRBV5-1
J: TRBJ1-1
size: -
D: TRBD1
DNA: TGCGCCAGCAGCTCGGGACAGGTGGGCACTGAAGCTTTCTTT
CDR3: CASSSGQVGTEAFF

V: TRBV7-7
J: TRBJ2-4
size: -
D: TRBD1
DNA: TGTGCTAGCAGCTTTCGACAGGGCGACATTCAGTACTTC
CDR3: CASSFRQGDIQYF

V: TRBV6-1
J: TRBJ1-5
size: -
D: TRBD1
DNA: TGTGCCAGCAGTGTAACAGGGGTTGGAGGTCAGCCCCAGCATTTT
CDR3: CASSVTGVGGQPQHF

V: TRBV29-1
J: TRBJ1-1
size: -
D: TRBD1
DNA: TGCAGCGTTGCACAGGGGGGTGGCACTGAAGCTTTCTTT
CDR3: CSVAQGGGTEAFF

V: TRBV9
J: TRBJ2-5
size: -
D: TRBD2
DNA: TGTGCCAGCAGCGTAGCGGGAGGTTTGACCCAGTACTTC
CDR3: CASSVAGGLTQYF

V: TRBV27
J: TRBJ2-1
size: few
D: TRBD1
DNA: TGTGCCAGCAGTTTTAGGGACAGGGGTAATGAGCAGTTCTTC
CDR3: CASSFRDRGNEQFF

V: TRBV27
J: TRBJ1-1
size: -
D: -
DNA: TGTGCCAGCAGTTTAAGGCCCCCGGGAGCTACTGAAGCTTTCTTT
CDR3: CASSLRPPGATEAFF

V: TRBV7-9
J: TRBJ1-5
size: -
D: -
DNA: TGTGCCAGCAGCTTAGGTGGGCCTTTTTCTAGCAATCAGCCCCAGCATTTT
CDR3: CASSLGGPFSSNQPQHF

V: TRBV28
J: TRBJ2-7
size: -
D: -
DNA: TGTGCCAGCATCGTTGCTCAGGGAAGCTACGAGCAGTACTTC
CDR3: CASIVAQGSYEQYF

V: TRBV27
J: TRBJ1-2
size: once
D: -
DNA: TGTGCCAGCAGTTTTTTACTTAGCGGGGGGGCCGGTGGCTACACCTTC
CDR3: CASSFLLSGGAGGYTF

V: TRBV5-1
J: TRBJ2-1
size: -
D: TRBD2
DNA: TGCGCCAGCAGTGCGGCGGGGGGGCCGAGGAATGAGCAGTTCTTC
CDR3: CASSAAGGPRNEQFF

V: TRBV7-9
J: TRBJ2-7
size: -
D: -
DNA: TGTGCCAGCAGCTTAGCCCCCCGGGACGGGAGCTCCTACGAGCAGTACTTC
CDR3: CASSLAPRDGSSYEQYF

V: TRBV5-6
J: TRBJ2-2
size: -
D: TRBD2
DNA: TGTGCCAGCAGCCCGGGGGGGCGGGAGCTGTTTTTT
CDR3: CASSPGGRELFF

V: TRBV30
J: TRBJ1-5
size: -
D: -
DNA: TGTGCCTGGAGCGGGGGTTTAGGACAGCCCCAGCATTTT
CDR3: CAWSGGLGQPQHF

V: TRBV4-2
J: TRBJ2-5
size: -
D: TRBD2
DNA: TGTGCCAGCAGCCTCGGGACTATGGGGACCCAGTACTTC
CDR3: CASSLGTMGTQYF

V: TRBV7-6
J: TRBJ1-1
size: few
D: -
DNA: TGTGCCAGCAGCCGGGCAGGGGCGAACACTGAAGCTTTCTTT
CDR3: CASSRAGANTEAFF

V: TRBV5-1
J: TRBJ1-5
size: -
D: -
DNA: TGCGCCAGCAGCCCCGGTCCACAGGGAACAGACAATCAGCCCCAGCATTTT
CDR3: CASSPGPQGTDNQPQHF

V: TRBV21-1
J: TRBJ1-1
size: -
D: -
DNA: TGTGCCAGCAGCAAAGACGTCGCCAGGGGGCGCAACACTGAAGCTTTCTTT
CDR3: CASSKDVARGRNTEAFF

V: TRBV13
J: TRBJ1-1
size: once
D: TRBD1
DNA: TGTGCCAGCAGCCTCGACAGGGTTGAAGCTTTCTTT
CDR3: CASSLDRVEAFF

V: TRBV19
J: TRBJ2-5
size: -
D: -
DNA: TGTGCCAGTAGTATATCCGTCCAAGAGACCCAGTACTTC
CDR3: CASSISVQETQYF

V: TRBV14
J: TRBJ1-6
size: -
D: -
DNA: TGTGCCAGCAGTGTACGGGGGAATTCACCCCTCCACTTT
CDR3: CASSVRGNSPLHF

V: TRBV28
J: TRBJ1-5
size: -
D: -
DNA: TGTGCCAGCAGTTGGTCAGGGGTTAGCAATCAGCCCCAGCATTTT
CDR3: CASSWSGVSNQPQHF

V: TRBV7-3
J: TRBJ2-1
size: -
D: TRBD1
DNA: TGTGCCAGCAGCTTGAGGGGGCCAAATGAGCAGTTCTTC
CDR3: CASSLRGPNEQFF

V: TRBV7-3
J: TRBJ1-1
size: -
D: -
DNA: TGTGCCAGCAGCTTTTCGGGGAGGACTGAAGCTTTCTTT
CDR3: CASSFSGRTEAFF

V: TRBV19
J: TRBJ1-1
size: -
D: -
DNA: TGTGCCAGTAGTAGCACAGGCGACACTGAAGCTTTCTTT
CDR3: CASSSTGDTEAFF

V: TRBV4-1
J: TRBJ1-5
size: -
D: -
DNA: TGCGCCAGCAGCCAGGCGTACGGGGTCGGCAATCAGCCCCAGCATTTT
CDR3: CASSQAYGVGNQPQHF

V: TRBV6-1
J: TRBJ2-1
size: -
D: TRBD2
DNA: TGTGCCAGCAGTGGCCCAGGCACCTTAGCGGGCGGGAATGAGCAGTTCTTC
CDR3: CASSGPGTLAGGNEQFF

V: TRBV5-1
J: TRBJ2-3
size: -
D: TRBD2
DNA: TGCGCCAGCAGCTTGGGCGGGAGAGGAACAGATACGCAGTATTTT
CDR3: CASSLGGRGTDTQYF

V: TRBV4-1
J: TRBJ2-1
size: once
D: -
DNA: TGCGCCAGCAGCCAAGATCTTGGGTCAGGGGCGAGCTCCTACAATGAGCAGTTCTTC
CDR3: CASSQDLGSGASSYNEQFF

V: TRBV19
J: TRBJ1-5
size: -
D: TRBD1
DNA: TGTGCCAGTAGCCTGGACTATACAGGGGCAGGCAATCAGCCCCAGCATTTT
CDR3: CASSLDYTGAGNQPQHF

V: TRBV7-8
J: TRBJ2-7
size: -
D: TRBD1
DNA: TGTGCCAGCAGCGATACGCCAGGGGGCCTTTCCTACGAGCAGTACTTC
CDR3: CASSDTPGGLSYEQYF

V: TRBV18
J: TRBJ2-5
size: -
D: TRBD1
DNA: TGTGCCAGCTCACCATGGCAGGGGGCTGGGGAGACCCAGTACTTC
CDR3: CASSPWQGAGETQYF

V: TRBV6-5
J: TRBJ1-3
size: -
D: TRBD1
DNA: TGTGCCAGCAGTTCCACACAGGGGTCTGGAAACACCATATATTTT
CDR3: CASSSTQGSGNTIYF

V: TRBV19
J: TRBJ1-1
size: -
D: -
DNA: TGTGCCAGTAGTTTTAACAGCGCTCGGGGGGACACTGAAGCTTTCTTT
CDR3: CASSFNSARGDTEAFF

V: TRBV9
J: TRBJ1-1
size: -
D: -
DNA: TGTGCCAGCAGCGAGGGGAACTTGAACACTGAAGCTTTCTTT
CDR3: CASSEGNLNTEAFF

V: TRBV27
J: TRBJ1-2
size: few
D: -
DNA: TGTGCCAGCAGTTCCAGGACTAACTATGGCTACACCTTC
CDR3: CASSSRTNYGYTF

V: TRBV28
J: TRBJ1-1
size: -
D: -
DNA: TGTGCCAGCAGTTCCCGCGCCAGGACTTTCTTT
CDR3: CASSSRARTFF

V: TRBV5-1
J: TRBJ1-6
size: -
D: -
DNA: TGCGCCAGCAGCTTGGCCGGAGGACAGAATAATTCACCCCTCCACTTT
CDR3: CASSLAGGQNNSPLHF

V: TRBV14
J: TRBJ1-6
size: -
D: TRBD1
DNA: TGTGCCAGCAGCCAAGAGCCGGGACAGGGCCGATATAATTCACCCCTCCACTTT
CDR3: CASSQEPGQGRYNSPLHF

V: TRBV4-2
J: TRBJ1-5
size: -
D: TRBD1
DNA: TGTGCCAGCAGCCCACACTCACTTGCGACAGGGAGTAATCAGCCCCAGCATTTT
CDR3: CASSPHSLATGSNQPQHF